The 21 T cell receptor beta chains presented below share a single source sample, sequenced in a study of neoadjuvant nivolumab and ipilimumab in lung cancer. Here immunoSEQ multiplex PCR was the method, and the copy in TCRdb shows in-frame clones only, minus some. The sample lists about 9,000 clones, 77% occurring once. The material was tumor tissue, obtained after neoadjuvant nivolumab, alone or with ipilimumab, at or shortly before surgery. Source of these receptors: an adult with non-small cell lung cancer.

The genes are TRBV2 and TRBJ1-3; maybe TRBD1 (5 bases). Per germline, CDR1 SNHLY and CDR2 FYNNEI. V was clipped by 6 bases and J by 2 bases, with 14 bases between them. The length of the CDR3 is 15 residues. The CDR3 nucleotides are TGTGCCAGCAGGGGGGTTCAGGGACCTGGAAACACCATATATTTT. Residues: CASRGVQGPGNTIYF.

This rearrangement joins TRBV15 to TRBJ2-5; TRBD1 matches at 11 bases. The CDR3 runs to 15 residues. The ends lost 5 bases at V and 1 base at J; junction bases unmatched: 3. Germline-derived CDR1 and CDR2 are LNHNV and YYDKDF (reference sequence). CDR3 in DNA: TGTGCCACCAGCTCCGGACAGGGGGCCCAAGAGACCCAGTACTTC. Amino acids: CATSSGQGAQETQYF.

This clone has only a few counts. V gene TRBV5-6 combines with J gene TRBJ2-5; D is undetermined. The CDR3 extends over 13 amino acids. Germline assignment: CDR1 SGHDT and CDR2 YYEEEE. The V gene lost 3 bases and the J gene lost 4 bases, with 10 bases spanning the gap. CDR3 DNA sequence: TGTGCCAGCAGCTCGAGACGACTAGAGACCCAGTACTTC. Its translation is CASSSRRLETQYF.

The rearrangement links TRBV30 to TRBJ1-2, with D tentatively TRBD1 (5 bases). Per the germline V gene, CDR1 is GTSNPN and CDR2 is SVGIG (reference sequence). The CDR3 spans 12 residues. Trimming removed 1 base from V and 4 bases from J, with 7 bases in between. The CDR3 protein is CAWSDDSYGYTF. CDR3 DNA sequence: TGTGCCTGGAGTGACGACAGCTATGGCTACACCTTC.

J is TRBJ2-7 and V is TRBV6-1; 8 nucleotides agree with TRBD1. After removal of 4 bases from V and 0 bases from J, the junction contained 2 bases not matched to a gene. Looked up from germline, CDR1 is MNHNS and CDR2 is SASEGT. The CDR3 totals 14 residues. CDR3 protein: CASSGQGSSYEQYF. CDR3 coding DNA: TGTGCCAGCAGTGGACAGGGGAGCTCCTACGAGCAGTACTTC.

For the CDR3, the DNA is TGTGCCATATCGACAGGGGAGAGCACTGAAGCTTTCTTT. This sequence encodes CAISTGESTEAFF. The J gene is TRBJ1-1, the V gene TRBV10-3; 8 positions agree with TRBD1. With 9 bases clipped from V and 4 bases from J, the junction kept 7 bases outside the gene matches. The CDR3 consists of 13 residues. Germline V gene sequence: CDR1 ENHRY, CDR2 SYGVKD.

V gene TRBV6-5 combines with J gene TRBJ2-7, with TRBD1 matching 9 bases. CDR1 is MNHEY, CDR2 SVGAGI, per germline. V shed 4 bases, J shed 5 bases, and the junction held 9 bases outside the gene matches. CDR3 length: 15 amino acids. CDR3 region: CASSSPGTGFNEQYF. CDR3 coding DNA: TGTGCCAGCAGTTCCCCCGGGACAGGGTTCAACGAGCAGTACTTC.

The V and J genes are TRBV27 and TRBJ2-3; TRBD1 or TRBD2 may be the D gene (5 bases each). Germline lookup yields CDR1 MNHEY and CDR2 SMNVEV (reference sequence). The CDR3 contains 15 residues. The ends were cut back, 6 bases at V and 4 bases at J, with 17 bases in the middle. The CDR3 DNA sequence: TGTGCCAGCAGGGGGGATTGGGAGAACCCAGATACGCAGTATTTT. This codes for CASRGDWENPDTQYF.

This clone was counted once. The genes are TRBV4-3 and TRBJ2-7, with 8 positions matching TRBD1. After removal of 4 bases from V and 1 base from J, the junction contained 6 bases not matched to a gene. CDR3 length equals 15 residues. Germline loops: CDR1 LGHNA, CDR2 YSLEER. Here the CDR3 reads CASSPGQGESYEQYF. CDR3 in DNA: TGCGCCAGCAGCCCCGGACAGGGAGAATCCTACGAGCAGTACTTC.

The rearrangement uses TRBV29-1 and TRBJ2-1; 8 bases line up with TRBD1. The CDR3 is made up of 16 amino acids. Germline trimming cut 1 base from V and 3 bases from J; bases unmatched to any gene: 8. Germline CDR1 and CDR2: SQVTM and ANQGSEA. CDR3 sequence reads: CSVEVTGATHYNEQFF. DNA of the CDR3: TGCAGCGTTGAAGTGACAGGGGCCACCCACTACAATGAGCAGTTCTTC.

This clone was seen once. This chain links TRBV2 with TRBJ2-7; D may be TRBD1 (5 bases). Trimming removed 7 bases at V and 3 bases at J, with 19 bases between. The CDR3 extends over 15 amino acids. Germline assignment: CDR1 SNHLY and CDR2 FYNNEI. The CDR3 reads CASTGNRPGRYEQYF. In nucleotides, the CDR3 is TGTGCCAGCACCGGTAATAGGCCAGGGCGCTACGAGCAGTACTTC. The whole variable domain, remainder taken from reference TRBV2 and TRBJ2-7, is EPEVTQTPSHQVTQMGQEVILRCVPISNHLYFYWYRQILGQKVEFLVSFYNNEISEKSEIFDDQFSVERPDGSNFTLKIRSTKLEDSAMYFCASTGNRPGRYEQYFGPGTRLTVT.

This chain uses TRBV6-6 with TRBJ2-1; weak D call: TRBD2 (6 bases). The CDR3 runs 14 residues. The V and J ends lost 0 bases and 6 bases respectively, with 9 bases between them. The germline V gene has CDR1 MNHNY and CDR2 SVGAGI (reference sequence). CDR3 sequence: CASSYSAGGNEQFF. CDR3 nucleotides: TGTGCCAGCAGTTACTCGGCCGGGGGCAATGAGCAGTTCTTC.

This chain joins TRBV5-1 and TRBJ2-7; 7 bases align to TRBD1. The germline gives CDR1 SGHRS, CDR2 YFSETQ. This CDR3 is 19 amino acids long. Trimming took 0 bases from V and 0 from J; bases not matched to a gene: 15. The CDR3 here is CASSLDWSVGQANSYEQYF. CDR3 DNA sequence: TGCGCCAGCAGCTTGGACTGGTCGGTCGGACAGGCCAACTCCTACGAGCAGTACTTC. Full variable domain (remainder filled in from reference TRBV5-1 and TRBJ2-7): KAGVTQTPRYLIKTRGQQVTLSCSPISGHRSVSWYQQTPGQGLQFLFEYFSETQRNKGNFPGRFSGRQFSNSRSEMNVSTLELGDSALYLCASSLDWSVGQANSYEQYFGPGTRLTVT.

This clone occurred a few times. The chain links TRBV6-5 to TRBJ2-6, with D maybe TRBD1 (5 bases). Per the germline V gene, CDR1 is MNHEY and CDR2 is SVGAGI. Trimming cost V 0 bases and J 6 bases, with 9 bases left between them. The CDR3 sequence is 15 residues long. The CDR3 DNA sequence: TGTGCCAGCAGTTACTCAGGCAGGGCGGCCAACGTCCTGACTTTC. This sequence encodes CASSYSGRAANVLTF.

The chain has TRBV7-3 and TRBJ1-2; 7 nucleotides align to TRBD1. This CDR3 spans 14 amino acids. Germline trimming cut 0 bases from V and 8 bases from J; bases unmatched to any gene: 6. Germline CDR1 is SGHTA and CDR2 is FQGTGA. CDR3 nucleotide sequence: TGTGCCAGCAGCTTAACCGCCGACAGGGTCGGCTACACCTTC. Protein sequence: CASSLTADRVGYTF.

The chain links TRBV7-9 to TRBJ2-7; 7 nucleotides line up with TRBD2. The CDR3 runs 12 residues. CDR1 SEHNR and CDR2 FQNEAQ come from the germline V gene (reference sequence). V lost 5 bases and J lost 3; bases outside the gene matches: 1. The DNA for the CDR3 is TGTGCCAGCAGCCGGGAGGTCTACGAGCAGTACTTC. This gives the protein CASSREVYEQYF. Looking up the rest from reference TRBV7-9 and TRBJ2-7 gives the full variable domain: DTGVSQNPRHKITKRGQNVTFRCDPISEHNRLYWYRQTLGQGPEFLTYFQNEAQLEKSRLLSDRFSAERPKGSFSTLEIQRTEQGDSAMYLCASSREVYEQYFGPGTRLTVT.

The genes are TRBV5-1 and TRBJ2-7, with D uncertain. Germline V gives CDR1 SGHRS, CDR2 YFSETQ. V was cut by 2 bases and J by 5 bases, with 11 bases left in between. This CDR3 spans 13 amino acids. The DNA for the CDR3 is TGCGCCAGCAGCTTTCTCTTAAAAGACGAGCAGTACTTC. This codes for CASSFLLKDEQYF.

The chain links TRBV7-9 to TRBJ1-1; D is ambiguous. Trimming removed 6 bases from V and 5 bases from J, with 16 bases in between. Germline CDR1 is SEHNR and CDR2 is FQNEAQ (reference sequence). This CDR3 contains 14 residues. The CDR3 DNA is TGTGCCAGCAGTCATCAACTGGCGCGGACTGAAGCTTTCTTT. Its translation: CASSHQLARTEAFF.

The chain is built from TRBV5-4 and TRBJ1-4, with D perhaps matching TRBD1 (5 bases). CDR1 is SGHNT, CDR2 YYREEE, per germline (reference sequence). There are 18 residues in the CDR3. Deletions cut 3 bases from V and 7 bases from J, with 25 bases between. The CDR3 is CASSSTPRGWQGGEKLFF. The CDR3 DNA is TGTGCCAGCAGCTCAACCCCCCGCGGGTGGCAGGGAGGTGAAAAACTGTTTTTT.

This clone came up a few times. Here the CDR3 reads CATSSDGIYGYTF. As DNA, the CDR3 is TGTGCCACCAGCTCGGACGGAATCTATGGCTACACCTTC. The V call is TRBV15, the J call TRBJ1-2; D remains ambiguous. The CDR3 has 13 amino acids. CDR1 is LNHNV, CDR2 YYDKDF, per germline (reference sequence). V lost 5 bases, J lost 4 bases, and 11 bases lay in between.

CDR3: CATSRDRSSYEQYF. The CDR3 region has the DNA TGTGCCACCAGCAGAGACAGGTCCTCCTACGAGCAGTACTTC. The J gene is TRBJ2-7, the V gene TRBV15; D remains unclear. Trimming stripped 0 bases from V and 0 bases from J, with 6 bases between. Germline V CDR1 and CDR2: LNHNV, YYDKDF (reference sequence). The CDR3 covers 14 residues.